The rows below give T cell receptor beta chains drawn from one sample of a study of shared clonotypes between healthy human individuals. Using immunoSEQ multiplex PCR, the repertoire was profiled, and TCRdb retains in-frame clones only, with some absent. The table includes roughly 2,500,000 clones, 93% detected once. The sequenced sample consisted of naive CD4+ T cells from PBMCs. The receptors here all came from a man aged 18 to 29 in good health. Some clones in this sample may be carry-over from other donors' samples. Each CDR3 is given with its conserved first and last residue. A D gene is named only where the DNA matches it firmly. Part of the rows lack a size; the others show once, few, many or a class for expanded clones.

d_gene,abundance,j_gene,v_gene,len,CDR3nt,CDR3aa
.,.,TRBJ2-3,TRBV7-9,12,TGTGCCAGCAGCTCACAACAAGACACGCAGTATTTT,CASSSQQDTQYF
.,.,TRBJ2-1,TRBV7-6,15,TGTGCCAGCAGCTTATTCGCGAGCTCCTACAATGAGCAGTTCTTC,CASSLFASSYNEQFF
.,.,TRBJ1-1,TRBV28,16,TGTGCCAGCAGCCCTCGTACCGGCTCCGGGGGGACTGAAGCTTTCTTT,CASSPRTGSGGTEAFF
TRBD2,.,TRBJ2-1,TRBV9,15,TGTGCCAGCAGCGTAGCTAGCGGCCTCTACAATGAGCAGTTCTTC,CASSVASGLYNEQFF
.,.,TRBJ2-3,TRBV20-1,10,TGCAGTGCTAATATTGATACGCAGTATTTT,CSANIDTQYF
.,.,TRBJ2-3,TRBV4-1,17,TGCGCCAGCAGCCCCCTGGGGACACTCGAACCAACAGATACGCAGTATTTT,CASSPLGTLEPTDTQYF
.,.,TRBJ1-1,TRBV5-1,13,TGCGCCAGCAGCTGGGGGCCGGACACTGAAGCTTTCTTT,CASSWGPDTEAFF
TRBD2,once,TRBJ2-3,TRBV4-1,19,TGCGCCAGCAGCCAAGATTTGGGCTGGGGACTAGCGGGAGGAGATACGCAGTATTTT,CASSQDLGWGLAGGDTQYF
.,.,TRBJ2-7,TRBV9,13,TGTGCCAGCAGCCCAGGGAGAGTAGAAGAGCAGTACTTC,CASSPGRVEEQYF
.,.,TRBJ2-1,TRBV19,15,TGTGCCAGTAGTTCCGGGGACCTGTCGTACAATGAGCAGTTCTTC,CASSSGDLSYNEQFF
TRBD1,.,TRBJ1-5,TRBV5-5,16,TGTGCCAGCAGCTTACAGGGGAGTCATAGCAATCAGCCCCAGCATTTT,CASSLQGSHSNQPQHF
.,.,TRBJ1-1,TRBV2,15,TGTGCCAGAAACATGAGGTCGGGGGTGAACACTGAAGCTTTCTTT,CARNMRSGVNTEAFF
TRBD1,.,TRBJ2-7,TRBV10-3,13,TGTGCCGCCGGGACAGGCCGTACCTACGAGCAGTACTTC,CAAGTGRTYEQYF
.,.,TRBJ2-5,TRBV6-1,13,TGTGCCAGCAGCCGGGACCCTCGGGAGACCCAGTACTTC,CASSRDPRETQYF
.,.,TRBJ2-7,TRBV7-2,15,TGTGCCAGCAGCCCTAGTCGGGGCCGTTCCTACGAGCAGTACTTC,CASSPSRGRSYEQYF
TRBD2,.,TRBJ2-3,TRBV2,16,TGTGCCAGCAGTGAACTAGCGGGAAGGTTAGCAGATACGCAGTATTTT,CASSELAGRLADTQYF
TRBD2,.,TRBJ2-1,TRBV28,18,TGTGCCAGCAGTTCGATGTTGGCCCGCGGGAGCTCCTACAATGAGCAGTTCTTC,CASSSMLARGSSYNEQFF
.,.,TRBJ2-7,TRBV28,14,TGTGCCAGCACCCACGACAGCGCGTCCTACGAGCAGTACTTC,CASTHDSASYEQYF
.,few,TRBJ1-1,TRBV2,13,TGTGCCAGCAGTGAAGGTATAGAGACTGAAGCTTTCTTT,CASSEGIETEAFF
.,.,TRBJ1-2,TRBV27,13,TGTGCCAGAGTGCCAGAGTTACCGTATGGCTACACCTTC,CARVPELPYGYTF
.,.,TRBJ2-1,TRBV5-1,14,TGCGCCAGCAGCTTGAGCTCAGGGCATGATGAGCAGTTCTTC,CASSLSSGHDEQFF
TRBD2,.,TRBJ2-3,TRBV18,16,TGTGCCAGCTCCTTACTAGCGGGAGGGCCTAAAGATACGCAGTATTTT,CASSLLAGGPKDTQYF
.,.,TRBJ1-2,TRBV15,14,TGTGCCACCAGCCCCCGAACAGGTTCCTCTGGCTACACCTTC,CATSPRTGSSGYTF
TRBD2,once,TRBJ2-3,TRBV30,15,TGTGCCTGGAGTGCTGGGGGAGGGTACACAGATACGCAGTATTTT,CAWSAGGGYTDTQYF
.,.,TRBJ2-3,TRBV28,11,TGTGCCACCCCCGAGGCAATAACGCAGTATTTT,CATPEAITQYF
.,.,TRBJ1-3,TRBV7-9,17,TGTGCCAGCAGCTACCGGTCAGGGGCTCTCTCTGGAAACACCATATATTTT,CASSYRSGALSGNTIYF
TRBD2,.,TRBJ2-1,TRBV11-3,15,TGTGCCAGCAGCACCGGGACTAGCGGGAGTTGGGAGCAGTTCTTC,CASSTGTSGSWEQFF
.,.,TRBJ1-4,TRBV19,14,TGTGCCAGTACACCGGGACACCCTAATGAAAAACTGTTTTTT,CASTPGHPNEKLFF
TRBD2,.,TRBJ2-1,TRBV28,18,TGTGCCAGCAGTTCACAACTAGCGGGAGGGCCAAGGGGGAATGAGCAGTTCTTC,CASSSQLAGGPRGNEQFF
.,.,TRBJ2-7,TRBV27,13,TGTGCCAGCACCGCCCTCGGCGGGTACGAGCAGTACTTC,CASTALGGYEQYF
.,.,TRBJ2-7,TRBV11-3,14,TGTGCCAGCAGCCCGGACCGGGACACCCACGAGCAGTACTTC,CASSPDRDTHEQYF
TRBD1,.,TRBJ2-2,TRBV28,17,TGTGCCAGCAGCTGGGTTCTTTGGGACAGGGGGACCGGGGAGCTGTTTTTT,CASSWVLWDRGTGELFF
.,.,TRBJ1-2,TRBV19,13,TGTGCCAGTAGTATAGGGTCCGGGTCTGGCTACACCTTC,CASSIGSGSGYTF
.,.,TRBJ2-1,TRBV15,15,TGTGCCACCAGCAGAGGGGCTAGCGCCTACAATGAGCAGTTCTTC,CATSRGASAYNEQFF
.,.,TRBJ2-5,TRBV18,14,TGTGCCAGCTCACCACCTAGCGGCCAAGAGACCCAGTACTTC,CASSPPSGQETQYF
TRBD2,.,TRBJ2-7,TRBV4-1,17,TGCGCCAGCAGTCACGGGGGAGGACTAGCGGGAGAACGCGAGCAGTACTTC,CASSHGGGLAGEREQYF
TRBD2,.,TRBJ2-1,TRBV29-1,14,TGCAGCGGTACCGGGACTAGCGGGAGAAATGAGCAGTTCTTC,CSGTGTSGRNEQFF
TRBD1,.,TRBJ1-5,TRBV7-3,16,TGTGCCAGCAGCCCGTGGCACAGGGGAGGCGATCAGCCCCAGCATTTT,CASSPWHRGGDQPQHF
.,.,TRBJ1-2,TRBV7-9,13,TGTGCCAGCAGCTTGGACCCCCGCGGGGGCTACACCTTC,CASSLDPRGGYTF
.,.,TRBJ2-3,TRBV5-4,14,TGTGCCAGCAGTAAAAGGGGGAGCACAGATACGCAGTATTTT,CASSKRGSTDTQYF
TRBD2,.,TRBJ2-3,TRBV5-6,15,TGTGCCAGCAGCCGGACTAGCGGGAGGGCAGATACGCAGTATTTT,CASSRTSGRADTQYF
TRBD1,.,TRBJ2-7,TRBV6-6,16,TGTGCCAGCAGTTTCTTACCCGGGACAGGCGCCTACGAGCAGTACTTC,CASSFLPGTGAYEQYF
.,few,TRBJ1-1,TRBV5-1,12,TGCGCCAGCAGCGAAGGGAGGACCGAAGCTTTCTTT,CASSEGRTEAFF
.,.,TRBJ2-3,TRBV9,14,TGTGCCAGCAGCGTAGAGGACGCATCAGATACGCAGTATTTT,CASSVEDASDTQYF
TRBD2,.,TRBJ2-5,TRBV18,15,TGTGCCAGCTCATCCATAGCGGGGCGGCAAATGACCCAGTACTTC,CASSSIAGRQMTQYF
.,.,TRBJ2-5,TRBV6-1,13,TGTGCCACCGGGGTGGGCGTCGGGGAGACCCAGTACTTC,CATGVGVGETQYF
.,.,TRBJ2-7,TRBV11-2,14,TGTGCCAGCAGCCCGGACTCACGAAGCTACGAGCAGTACTTC,CASSPDSRSYEQYF
TRBD1,.,TRBJ2-6,TRBV7-3,18,TGTGCCAGCAGCCCCCGACAGGGAATCAGTACTGGGGCCAACGTCCTGACTTTC,CASSPRQGISTGANVLTF
TRBD1,.,TRBJ2-2,TRBV2,15,TGTGCCAGCAGTGTCGACAGGGGTAACGACGGGGAGCTGTTTTTT,CASSVDRGNDGELFF
.,.,TRBJ2-7,TRBV7-5,15,TGTGTCAGAAGCTTACTACGGACGGGAACCTACGAGCAGTACTTC,CVRSLLRTGTYEQYF
TRBD1,.,TRBJ2-2,TRBV5-5,15,TGTGCCAGCAGCCTGACAGGGCGAAACACCGGGGAGCTGTTTTTT,CASSLTGRNTGELFF
.,.,TRBJ1-5,TRBV10-2,14,TGCGCCAGCAGTGAGTCGTGGAGCTATCAGCCCCAGCATTTT,CASSESWSYQPQHF
.,.,TRBJ2-7,TRBV5-5,16,TGTGCCAGCAGCCTAGGTACAGGGAGTCGTACCTACGAGCAGTACTTC,CASSLGTGSRTYEQYF
.,.,TRBJ2-7,TRBV6-5,13,TGTGCCAGCGGGGGGGCGTTTAGGAACGAGCAGTACTTC,CASGGAFRNEQYF